These 25 T cell receptor beta chains share one sample of origin, sequenced in a study of PD-1 blockade in classical Hodgkin lymphoma (dated by TCRdb to the early 2020s). Library construction relied on the immunoSEQ multiplex PCR assay. Sourced from immuneACCESS, this table was stored by TCRdb with only in-frame sequences that have V and J called. A share of the clones is absent; for the studies checked, an unresolved V gene accounts for under half, and the remainder has no known explanation. The sample yields about 7,600 clones; roughly four fifths were counted once. The top ten clonotypes cover approximately 7.2% of the sample. The sample's time point label, in plain terms: cycle 1 day 1 (C1D1), immediately before nivolumab initiation. Every trial patient had relapsed following autologous stem cell transplantation, and prior brentuximab vedotin exposure was what differed among cohorts A, B and C. CD4+ T cells were purified from thawed PBMCs by magnetic negative selection with a Miltenyi CD4+ T cell isolation kit.

The sample in question was CD4+ T cells from blood, obtained at baseline. The receptors originated from a human donor with classical Hodgkin lymphoma.

The J gene is TRBJ1-2, the V gene TRBV28; 10 positions agree with TRBD1. CDR3 length equals 17 residues. Germline trimming cut 10 bases from V and 0 bases from J; bases unmatched to any gene: 14. CDR1 MDHEN and CDR2 SYDVKM come from the germline V gene. CDR3 nucleotide sequence: TGTGCCATTCTCAATTCAGCCGGGACAGGGGCTAACTATGGCTACACCTTC. Its protein is CAILNSAGTGANYGYTF.

This chain links TRBV5-1 with TRBJ2-6, with TRBD1 identical over 7 bases. Trimming took 3 bases from V and 0 from J; bases not matched to a gene: 6. The CDR3 is 17 amino acids. Germline CDR1 reads SGHRS; CDR2 reads YFSETQ. CDR3 residues: CASSSRDSLSGANVLTF. For the CDR3, the DNA is TGCGCCAGCAGCTCCCGGGACAGCCTCTCTGGGGCCAACGTCCTGACTTTC.

This chain uses TRBV11-3 with TRBJ2-3; D is undetermined. V lost 5 bases and J 0 bases, leaving 3 bases between the germline ends. This CDR3 is built from 12 residues. Germline values: CDR1 SGHNT, CDR2 YENEEA. CDR3 coding DNA: TGTGCCAGCAGCACCAGCACAGATACGCAGTATTTT. Its protein product is CASSTSTDTQYF. Variable domain in full (rest from reference TRBV11-3 and TRBJ2-3): EAGVVQSPRYKIIEKKQPVAFWCNPISGHNTLYWYLQNLGQGPELLIRYENEEAVDDSQLPKDRFSAERLKGVDSTLKIQPAELGDSAVYLCASSTSTDTQYFGPGTRLTVL.

This clone was picked up a small number of times. The gene calls are TRBV30 and TRBJ1-6, with D uncertain. Germline V gene lookup returns CDR1 GTSNPN and CDR2 SVGIG (reference sequence). This CDR3 comprises 14 residues. V lost 0 bases and J lost 7, with 10 bases in between. CDR3 residues: CAWSVSGGNSPLHF. CDR3 bases: TGTGCCTGGAGTGTGTCGGGCGGGAATTCACCCCTCCACTTT.

The chain has TRBV2 and TRBJ2-3, with D perhaps TRBD1 (6 bases). The CDR3 totals 12 residues. From germline, CDR1 is SNHLY and CDR2 FYNNEI. V gave up 5 bases and J gave up 8 bases, with 11 bases separating them. The CDR3 DNA reads TGTGCCAGCAGTCAGGAACAGGGTACGCAGTATTTT. Its translation: CASSQEQGTQYF.

The genes are TRBV4-2 and TRBJ2-3, with TRBD2 identical over 12 bases. V lost 2 bases and J lost 5; bases outside the gene matches: 8. The CDR3 runs 17 residues. Germline V gene sequence: CDR1 LGHNA, CDR2 YNFKEQ. The DNA of the CDR3 is TGTGCCAGCAGCCAAACTAGCGGGGGGACCATTGTAGATACGCAGTATTTT. It codes for CASSQTSGGTIVDTQYF.

The chain recombines TRBV10-3 with TRBJ1-2; no clear D. CDR3 length equals 13 residues. V was pared by 3 bases and J by 3 bases, with 8 bases between. Germline V gene sequence: CDR1 ENHRY, CDR2 SYGVKD. The CDR3: CAISDSTYYGYTF. CDR3 coding DNA: TGTGCCATCAGTGACTCGACGTACTATGGCTACACCTTC.

The V gene is TRBV5-1, the J gene TRBJ2-3; TRBD1 aligns across 7 bases. CDR3 length: 15 residues. With V trimmed by 4 bases and J by 0 bases, 5 bases remained unmatched. Germline CDR1 is SGHRS and CDR2 is YFSETQ. This CDR3 reads CASSDRASSTDTQYF. The CDR3 region has the DNA TGCGCCAGCAGCGACAGGGCCTCTAGCACAGATACGCAGTATTTT.

This clone has only one observation. The chain couples TRBV5-1 to TRBJ2-3; 7 bases agree with TRBD1. The junction had 3 bases not matched to a gene; V was cut back by 2 bases and J by 0 bases. The germline gives CDR1 SGHRS, CDR2 YFSETQ. This CDR3 contains 15 residues. CDR3 loop: CASSLQGISTDTQYF. CDR3 nucleotides: TGCGCCAGCAGCTTACAGGGGATAAGCACAGATACGCAGTATTTT.

The chain combines TRBV7-9 with TRBJ2-5, with 7 bases fitting TRBD2. This CDR3 has 16 residues. Per the germline V gene, CDR1 is SEHNR and CDR2 is FQNEAQ (reference sequence). V lost 1 base to trimming and J lost 0 bases; unmatched junction nucleotides: 5. CDR3: CASSLVSGFYQETQYF. The CDR3 nucleotides are TGTGCCAGCAGCTTAGTTAGCGGGTTTTACCAAGAGACCCAGTACTTC.

The rearrangement joins TRBV7-9 to TRBJ2-3; 8 bases are a match to TRBD2. V shed 0 bases and J 2 bases; nucleotides not matched to a gene: 1. Germline values: CDR1 SEHNR, CDR2 FQNEAQ (reference sequence). CDR3 length: 15 amino acids. Here the CDR3 reads CASSLASGATDTQYF. CDR3 DNA: TGTGCCAGCAGCTTAGCTAGCGGGGCCACAGATACGCAGTATTTT.

V is TRBV4-2 and J is TRBJ2-4; 10 nucleotides match TRBD1. The germline gives CDR1 LGHNA, CDR2 YNFKEQ. The CDR3 extends over 19 amino acids. The V gene end was trimmed by 2 bases and the J gene end by 0 bases; junction bases not matched to a gene: 10. The CDR3 DNA is TGTGCCAGCAGCCAATCCGGGACAGGGGTCCTCATAGCCAAAAACATTCAGTACTTC. The encoded protein is CASSQSGTGVLIAKNIQYF.

This sequence joins TRBV30 and TRBJ1-2; the D gene is possibly TRBD1 (6 bases). V dropped 4 bases and J dropped 8 bases, with 14 bases sitting between them. The germline CDR1 and CDR2 sequences are GTSNPN and SVGIG (reference sequence). The CDR3 loop spans 12 amino acids. The CDR3 region is CAWTSDSGGYTF. CDR3 DNA: TGTGCCTGGACCTCGGACAGTGGCGGCTACACCTTC.

The genes are TRBV7-3 and TRBJ2-3; D tentatively fits TRBD1 or TRBD2 (6 bases each). Trimming stripped 1 base from V and 0 bases from J, with 11 bases between. The germline V gene encodes CDR1 SGHTA and CDR2 FQGTGA. This CDR3 has 16 amino acids. CDR3 protein: CASSLIGGPSTDTQYF. As DNA, the CDR3 is TGTGCCAGCAGCTTAATTGGGGGGCCTAGCACAGATACGCAGTATTTT.

J is TRBJ1-3 and V is TRBV7-9, with D possibly being TRBD1 (6 bases). The CDR3 has 16 residues. Germline V gives CDR1 SEHNR, CDR2 FQNEAQ (reference sequence). Trimming removed 5 bases at V and 5 bases at J, with 19 bases between. The CDR3 DNA reads as TGTGCCAGCAGCGAACAGGCACAGGGAATCAGAAACACCATATATTTT. Translation gives CASSEQAQGIRNTIYF.

The sample holds one count of this clone. CDR3 residues: CAIGQETQYF. Here the CDR3 DNA reads TGTGCCATCGGTCAAGAGACCCAGTACTTC. This chain connects TRBV15 to TRBJ2-5; D is ambiguous. Germline V gives CDR1 LNHNV, CDR2 YYDKDF (reference sequence). The ends were cut back, 10 bases at V and 2 bases at J, with 5 bases in the middle. CDR3 length: 10 amino acids.

This clone was observed once. The chain recombines TRBV4-3 with TRBJ2-1; 7 bases map to TRBD2. Germline V gives CDR1 LGHNA, CDR2 YSLEER. The CDR3 covers 16 residues. The V gene end was trimmed by 0 bases and the J gene end by 6 bases; junction bases not matched to a gene: 8. DNA of the CDR3: TGCGCCAGCAGCCAAGATTGGGCGGGAGCTGGCAATGAGCAGTTCTTC. Amino acids: CASSQDWAGAGNEQFF.

The V and J genes are TRBV7-2 and TRBJ2-7, with 8 bases aligning to TRBD1. Germline V CDR1 and CDR2: SGHTA, FQGNSA. CDR3 length: 15 amino acids. Germline trimming cut 1 base from V and 2 bases from J; bases unmatched to any gene: 4. The CDR3: CASSLGTGIAYEQYF. CDR3 nucleotide sequence: TGTGCCAGCAGCTTAGGGACAGGGATTGCCTACGAGCAGTACTTC.

This clone has only one observation. The chain uses TRBV7-3 and TRBJ2-1; D ambiguous. The CDR3 has 15 residues. V lost 3 bases to trimming and J lost 4 bases, with 13 bases between them. Looked up from germline, CDR1 is SGHTA and CDR2 is FQGTGA. CDR3 in DNA: TGTGCCAGCAGCTTTGTTGCCAGTCCGTACAATGAGCAGTTCTTC. It is translated as CASSFVASPYNEQFF.

The chain combines TRBV27 with TRBJ2-7; D not resolved. The CDR3 has 14 residues. V gave up 5 bases and J gave up 0 bases, with 11 bases separating them. Germline-derived CDR1 and CDR2 are MNHEY and SMNVEV (reference sequence). The CDR3 spells CASSPRQLSYEQYF. CDR3 sequence (DNA): TGTGCCAGCAGTCCGCGTCAGCTCTCCTACGAGCAGTACTTC.

The V call is TRBV7-3, the J call TRBJ2-5, with 11 bases identical to TRBD2. This CDR3 is 15 amino acids long. Unmatched junction bases numbered 1, after V lost 3 bases and J lost 1 base. In germline, CDR1 is SGHTA, CDR2 FQGTGA. The CDR3 coding sequence is TGTGCCAGCAGCTTCGGGACTAGCGGCCAAGAGACCCAGTACTTC. It encodes CASSFGTSGQETQYF. Filled out from reference TRBV7-3 and TRBJ2-5, the complete variable domain reads GAGVSQTPSNKVTEKGKYVELRCDPISGHTALYWYRQSLGQGPEFLIYFQGTGAADDSGLPNDRFFAVRPEGSVSTLKIQRTERGDSAVYLCASSFGTSGQETQYFGPGTRLLVL.

The chain uses TRBV30 and TRBJ2-5; D is unclear. The J call may be mistaken, given a closer DNA end match to TRBJ2-7. The CDR3 totals 12 residues. From germline, CDR1 is GTSNPN and CDR2 SVGIG (reference sequence). The CDR3 spells CAWSTRLSEQYF. The CDR3 nucleotides are TGTGCCTGGAGCACGAGGTTATCCGAGCAGTACTTC.

The chain couples TRBV2 to TRBJ1-1; no clear D gene. This CDR3 comprises 10 residues. Germline CDR1 reads SNHLY; CDR2 reads FYNNEI. Trimming took 8 bases from V and 3 from J, leaving 4 bases between them. CDR3 sequence: CASRYTEAFF. CDR3 nucleotides: TGTGCCAGCCGATACACTGAAGCTTTCTTT.

The rearrangement uses TRBV27 and TRBJ2-1; D unresolved. In germline, CDR1 is MNHEY, CDR2 SMNVEV (reference sequence). CDR3 length: 14 residues. Trimming left V 8 bases short and J 4 bases short, with 15 bases between. The DNA of the CDR3 is TGTGCCAGCTCCATGCCCCCCGAATACAATGAGCAGTTCTTC. It is translated as CASSMPPEYNEQFF.

This clone came up a few times. The chain uses TRBV5-1 and TRBJ1-2; TRBD1 matches 7 bases. Trimming cost V 1 base and J 6 bases; bases outside gene matches: 9. Per the germline V gene, CDR1 is SGHRS and CDR2 is YFSETQ. This CDR3 has 15 amino acids. The CDR3 DNA reads as TGCGCCAGCAGCTTGCGGACAGGAGGGGGAAATGGCTACACCTTC. Amino acid sequence: CASSLRTGGGNGYTF.